These 12 T cell receptor beta chains share one sample of origin, sequenced in a study of siplizumab effects on memory and regulatory T cells. Profiling relied on immunoSEQ multiplex PCR, and the TCRdb table lists in-frame clones only, not all of them. This table holds about 100,000 clones, 85% to 95% found once. Sequenced input: Tregs sorted from blood. These receptors came from a human donor in good health.

This chain links TRBV6-1 with TRBJ2-7, with no clear D. The germline V and J ends were trimmed by 7 bases and 4 bases, with 8 bases remaining between them. The CDR3 runs 11 residues. Germline CDR1 reads MNHNS; CDR2 reads SASEGT. CDR3 nucleotides: TGTGCCAGCACTGCTTCATACGAGCAGTACTTC. Translated, it gives CASTASYEQYF.

The chain couples TRBV7-3 to TRBJ1-1; no clear D. The CDR3 extends over 13 amino acids. The V gene's germline CDR1 is SGHTA and CDR2 FQGTGA. Trimming took 3 bases from V and 2 from J, leaving 7 bases between them. The CDR3 region has the DNA TGTGCCAGCAGCTTGGGGAGAAACACTGAAGCTTTCTTT. The encoded protein is CASSLGRNTEAFF.

In this sample, this clone turned up once. This chain joins TRBV29-1 and TRBJ2-1; no clear D gene. Germline V gene sequence: CDR1 SQVTM, CDR2 ANQGSEA. V was pared by 1 base and J by 2 bases, with 9 bases between. The CDR3 runs 14 residues. DNA for the CDR3: TGCAGCGTTGAAGGCCCACCCACCTACAATGAGCAGTTCTTC. Translating it yields CSVEGPPTYNEQFF.

This clone has only one observation. V is TRBV29-1 and J is TRBJ1-1; D is undetermined. Germline V gene data show CDR1 as SQVTM and CDR2 as ANQGSEA. V shed 3 bases and J shed 0 bases, with 8 bases lying between them. CDR3 length: 13 residues. The CDR3 region is CSVDRFMNTEAFF. CDR3 in DNA: TGCAGCGTTGATAGGTTCATGAACACTGAAGCTTTCTTT.

This chain uses TRBV18 with TRBJ1-2; D gene uncertain. Trimming took off 1 base at V and 3 bases at J, with 12 bases between the two ends. This CDR3 spans 15 amino acids. Germline CDR1 KGHSH, CDR2 LQKENI. The CDR3 protein is CASSPRTWRDYGYTF. Written as DNA, the CDR3 is TGTGCCAGCTCACCACGAACGTGGCGAGACTATGGCTACACCTTC.

The CDR3 is CASSTPVGGMYSNQPQHF. CDR3 nucleotides: TGTGCCTCCTCAACCCCTGTTGGCGGGATGTATAGCAATCAGCCCCAGCATTTT. The rearrangement links TRBV19 to TRBJ1-5; D ambiguous. V gave up 11 bases and J gave up 0 bases, with 26 bases separating them. The CDR3 totals 18 residues. Germline CDR1 and CDR2: LNHDA and SQIVND (reference sequence).

The V gene is TRBV18, the J gene TRBJ1-2; 7 bases agree with TRBD1. The ends lost 3 bases at V and 7 bases at J; junction bases unmatched: 8. Germline assignment: CDR1 KGHSH and CDR2 LQKENI. The CDR3 length is 14 residues. The CDR3 DNA reads TGTGCCAGCTCACCGGGGGGACAGACGGGTGGCTACACCTTC. Amino acids: CASSPGGQTGGYTF.

This clone was seen a single time. The chain carries TRBV27 and TRBJ1-2; unclear D gene. Germline assignment: CDR1 MNHEY and CDR2 SMNVEV (reference sequence). The CDR3 loop spans 13 amino acids. V was pared by 2 bases and J by 8 bases, with 12 bases between. CDR3 loop: CASSLQARYGYTF. The CDR3 DNA sequence: TGTGCCAGCAGTTTACAGGCCCGTTACGGCTACACCTTC.

CDR3 DNA sequence: TGTGCCAGCAGTTTACTAGGGGGGGCAGGGTATGGCTACACCTTC. It is translated as CASSLLGGAGYGYTF. This chain links TRBV28 with TRBJ1-2; D might be TRBD1 (6 bases). The ends were cut back, 2 bases at V and 5 bases at J, with 15 bases in the middle. Germline V CDR1 and CDR2: MDHEN, SYDVKM. The CDR3 loop spans 15 amino acids.

V and J are TRBV18 and TRBJ2-7; possible D gene TRBD2, 6 bases. V was clipped by 8 bases and J by 3 bases, with 17 bases between them. This CDR3 is built from 14 residues. CDR1 and CDR2 (germline): KGHSH, LQKENI. The CDR3 DNA reads as TGTGCCAGCCGCCGGGACTCCCTCTACTACGAGCAGTACTTC. It is translated as CASRRDSLYYEQYF.

This chain uses TRBV2 with TRBJ1-3; no firm D call. The CDR3 has 16 amino acids. V was cut by 0 bases and J by 0 bases, with 9 bases left in between. CDR1 SNHLY and CDR2 FYNNEI come from the germline V gene. The CDR3 bases are TGTGCCAGCAGTGAAGCGCTTTCTCTCTCTGGAAACACCATATATTTT. It yields the protein CASSEALSLSGNTIYF.

This chain uses TRBV25-1 with TRBJ2-5, with D perhaps matching TRBD2 (7 bases). CDR3 length equals 14 residues. CDR1 is MGHDK and CDR2 is SYGVNS in the germline V gene. V gave up 6 bases and J gave up 4 bases, with 15 bases separating them. CDR3 amino acids: CASRGRGGAETQYF. The CDR3 bases are TGTGCCAGCAGGGGAAGGGGGGGGGCAGAGACCCAGTACTTC.